The 16 T cell receptor beta chains given below trace back to one sample, sequenced in a study of blood T cell repertoires in COVID-19. The assay was immunoSEQ multiplex PCR, and TCRdb's table has in-frame clones only and misses some. The top ten clones hold 2.8% of a sample with about 160,000 clones, over 70% of them seen once. Sequencing was done on a sample of peripheral blood. These receptors all stem from a man between 65 and 80 years old with acute or convalescent COVID-19.

The table lists this clone with a count of one. The rearrangement uses TRBV19 and TRBJ2-2; 9 bases are a match to TRBD2. Germline CDR1 LNHDA, CDR2 SQIVND (reference sequence). V lost 1 base and J lost 6; bases outside the gene matches: 6. This CDR3 spans 16 amino acids. CDR3 protein: CASSIVGGGAPGELFF. The CDR3 DNA follows: TGTGCCAGTAGTATAGTTGGCGGGGGGGCGCCCGGGGAGCTGTTTTTT. The entire variable domain, with the rest obtained from reference TRBV19 and TRBJ2-2, is as follows: DGGITQSPKYLFRKEGQNVTLSCEQNLNHDAMYWYRQDPGQGLRLIYYSQIVNDFQKGDIAEGYSVSREKKESFPLTVTSAQKNPTAFYLCASSIVGGGAPGELFFGEGSRLTVL.

This clone appeared a few times. The chain combines TRBV10-3 with TRBJ2-2; no firm D call. CDR3 length equals 12 residues. CDR1 is ENHRY and CDR2 is SYGVKD in the germline V gene. V lost 10 bases and J 7 bases, leaving 13 bases between the germline ends. In nucleotides, the CDR3 is TGTGCCACCCGACCCGGAGTCGGGGAGCTGTTTTTT. Protein: CATRPGVGELFF.

The chain has TRBV29-1 and TRBJ2-1, with D possibly TRBD1 on 5 matching bases. The CDR3 is 14 amino acids. V was shortened by 3 bases and J by 7 bases, with 16 bases between the two germline ends. The germline V gene has CDR1 SQVTM and CDR2 ANQGSEA. The CDR3 region is CSVDPQGSGNEQFF. The CDR3 coding sequence is TGCAGCGTTGACCCCCAGGGATCTGGAAATGAGCAGTTCTTC.

The CDR3 bases are TGTGCCAGCAGCGTAGACCCCAGTGGTGCAACTAATGAAAAACTGTTTTTT. It yields the protein CASSVDPSGATNEKLFF. The V call is TRBV9, the J call TRBJ1-4; D not resolved. This CDR3 has 17 amino acids. Trimming removed 0 bases from V and 0 bases from J, with 12 bases in between. CDR1 and CDR2 from the germline V gene are SGDLS and YYNGEE.

The V gene is TRBV6-2 or TRBV6-3, the J gene TRBJ2-7; the match to TRBD1 covers 8 bases. J was trimmed by 2 bases and V by 4 bases; bases with no gene match: 4. The length of the CDR3 is 14 residues. CDR1 and CDR2 (germline): MNHEY, SVGEGT. CDR3 sequence (DNA): TGTGCCAGCAGTTCGACAGGGGTAACCTACGAGCAGTACTTC. It encodes CASSSTGVTYEQYF.

This clone was seen a single time. The rearrangement joins TRBV10-3 to TRBJ1-3; 7 bases are a match to TRBD1. V shed 4 bases, J shed 0 bases, and the junction held 0 bases outside the gene matches. Per germline, CDR1 ENHRY and CDR2 SYGVKD. The CDR3 contains 14 residues. CDR3: CAISAGGSGNTIYF. CDR3 nucleotide sequence: TGTGCCATCAGTGCAGGGGGCTCTGGAAACACCATATATTTT.

CDR3 DNA sequence: TGTGCCAGCAGCCGCCGGGACTCCAATGAGCAGTTCTTC. Amino acid sequence: CASSRRDSNEQFF. The chain links TRBV11-3 to TRBJ2-1; a possible D gene is TRBD2 (6 bases). The CDR3 runs 13 residues. V shed 5 bases and J shed 6 bases, with 11 bases lying between them. Per germline, CDR1 SGHNT and CDR2 YENEEA.

The chain recombines TRBV6-5 with TRBJ1-1, with D possibly being TRBD1 (5 bases). Trimming shortened V by 4 bases and J by 4 bases, and 13 bases separated the two germline ends. The germline gives CDR1 MNHEY, CDR2 SVGAGI. The CDR3 extends over 14 amino acids. The CDR3 DNA is TGTGCCAGCAGTTTTCAAGTTCAGGGCACTGAAGCTTTCTTT. This translates into CASSFQVQGTEAFF.

This clone was counted a single time. V gene TRBV5-8 combines with J gene TRBJ2-2, with D perhaps TRBD2 (6 bases). Germline assignment: CDR1 SGHTS and CDR2 YDEGEE. There are 15 residues in the CDR3. V was pared by 5 bases and J by 3 bases, with 14 bases between. As DNA, the CDR3 is TGTGCCAGCAGTAAAGGAGGGGACCACACCGGGGAGCTGTTTTTT. This translates into CASSKGGDHTGELFF.

This chain links TRBV19 with TRBJ1-2; the match to TRBD1 covers 8 bases. The CDR3 spans 14 residues. Germline values: CDR1 LNHDA, CDR2 SQIVND (reference sequence). Trimming took 3 bases from V and 4 from J; bases not matched to a gene: 4. The chain's CDR3 is CASSITGQGYGYTF. The CDR3 DNA reads TGTGCCAGTAGTATTACAGGACAGGGCTATGGCTACACCTTC.

This clone was picked up one time. This sequence joins TRBV18 and TRBJ1-1; 7 bases align to TRBD1. V shed 8 bases, J shed 5 bases, and the junction held 5 bases outside the gene matches. The CDR3 extends over 12 amino acids. CDR1 and CDR2 from the germline V gene are KGHSH and LQKENI. CDR3 coding DNA: TGTGCCAGCCGGGACAGTATTACTGAAGCTTTCTTT. It specifies CASRDSITEAFF.

The rearrangement joins TRBV2 to TRBJ1-5, with D hard to call. Trimming left V 5 bases short and J 7 bases short, with 9 bases between. There are 12 residues in the CDR3. Germline V gives CDR1 SNHLY, CDR2 FYNNEI. CDR3 in amino acids: CASSYGEQPQHF. The CDR3 bases are TGTGCCAGCAGTTACGGGGAACAGCCCCAGCATTTT.

V usage is TRBV5-5 and J usage is TRBJ2-1, with 10 bases fitting TRBD2. The CDR3 loop spans 15 amino acids. Trimming removed 1 base from V and 6 bases from J; junction bases left unmatched: 4. Germline CDR1 reads SGHKS; CDR2 reads YYEKEE (reference sequence). The CDR3 region has the DNA TGTGCCAGCAGCTTGCAGTCTAGCGGGAGCAATGAGCAGTTCTTC. It codes for CASSLQSSGSNEQFF. The complete variable domain, with remaining parts taken from reference TRBV5-5 and TRBJ2-1, reads DAGVTQSPTHLIKTRGQQVTLRCSPISGHKSVSWYQQVLGQGPQFIFQYYEKEERGRGNFPDRFSARQFPNYSSELNVNALLLGDSALYLCASSLQSSGSNEQFFGPGTRLTVL.

Points on this clone: Within the sample, other DNA sequences also encode this same CDR3. The V and J genes are TRBV5-1 and TRBJ2-5; D may be TRBD1 (6 bases). The CDR3 totals 14 residues. Per germline, CDR1 SGHRS and CDR2 YFSETQ. The ends were cut back, 3 bases at V and 1 base at J, with 10 bases in the middle. The CDR3 bases are TGCGCCAGCAGCTCTGGGACACCCCAAGAGACCCAGTACTTC. Translating gives CASSSGTPQETQYF. The full variable domain, with the rest looked up from reference TRBV5-1 and TRBJ2-5, is KAGVTQTPRYLIKTRGQQVTLSCSPISGHRSVSWYQQTPGQGLQFLFEYFSETQRNKGNFPGRFSGRQFSNSRSEMNVSTLELGDSALYLCASSSGTPQETQYFGPGTRLLVL.

The chain links TRBV7-2 to TRBJ2-7; 11 bases map to TRBD2. Germline V gene sequence: CDR1 SGHTA, CDR2 FQGNSA. With 6 bases clipped from V and 5 bases from J, the junction kept 9 bases outside the gene matches. This CDR3 has 15 residues. CDR3 sequence: CASSLLAGGPHEQYF. The CDR3 DNA sequence: TGTGCCAGCAGTCTCTTAGCGGGAGGGCCCCACGAGCAGTACTTC. Complete variable domain (other parts from reference TRBV7-2 and TRBJ2-7): GAGVSQSPSNKVTEKGKDVELRCDPISGHTALYWYRQSLGQGLEFLIYFQGNSAPDKSGLPSDRFSAERTGGSVSTLTIQRTQQEDSAVYLCASSLLAGGPHEQYFGPGTRLTVT.

This clone has a handful of counts. CDR3: CASSPPGQGFNEQFF. In DNA, the CDR3 is TGTGCCAGCTCACCTCCGGGACAGGGGTTCAATGAGCAGTTCTTC. The chain joins TRBV18 to TRBJ2-1; TRBD1 matches 10 bases. Germline V gives CDR1 KGHSH, CDR2 LQKENI. V shed 3 bases, J shed 6 bases, and the junction held 5 bases outside the gene matches. The CDR3 consists of 15 residues.